The source of this TCR beta chain is a study of Ad26.COV2.S vaccination and SARS-CoV-2 variants. About the study: Within the COV1001 Ad26.COV2.S trial arm, the donor was enrolled. Dosing was one shot or two shots 56 days apart.

Germline CDR1 ENHRY, CDR2 SYGVKD. V gave up 6 bases and J gave up 13 bases; unmatched junction bases: 6. This CDR3 has 11 residues. Some clones are missing from TCRdb's copy, which holds only in-frame ones; the method was immunoSEQ multiplex PCR. This sample carries some 480,000 clones, around 85% of them seen once, and the ten largest clones take 13%. Study-wide results and caveats: Measurement of non-spike TCR breadth gave similar results in vaccine and placebo recipients.

Concerning this clone itself: Its target is not known.

Treatment described: roughly 18 received Ad26.COV2.S at low or high dose, single or two shots; roughly five received placebo; per-sample allocation not given. Material that was analyzed had been drawn on day 63 after the first vaccine or placebo injection. An adult of 18-55 years in Boston served as donor. The source was peripheral blood, collected in a trial of Ad26.COV2.S vaccine versus placebo. This receptor was identified in a person between 18 and 60 years old who received the Ad26.COV2.S COVID-19 vaccine or a placebo. The chain recombines TRBV10-3 with TRBJ2-1; 7 nucleotides match TRBD2. Here the CDR3 DNA reads TGTGCCATCAGGGTAGCGGGTGTACAGTTCTTC. Translation: CAIRVAGVQFF.